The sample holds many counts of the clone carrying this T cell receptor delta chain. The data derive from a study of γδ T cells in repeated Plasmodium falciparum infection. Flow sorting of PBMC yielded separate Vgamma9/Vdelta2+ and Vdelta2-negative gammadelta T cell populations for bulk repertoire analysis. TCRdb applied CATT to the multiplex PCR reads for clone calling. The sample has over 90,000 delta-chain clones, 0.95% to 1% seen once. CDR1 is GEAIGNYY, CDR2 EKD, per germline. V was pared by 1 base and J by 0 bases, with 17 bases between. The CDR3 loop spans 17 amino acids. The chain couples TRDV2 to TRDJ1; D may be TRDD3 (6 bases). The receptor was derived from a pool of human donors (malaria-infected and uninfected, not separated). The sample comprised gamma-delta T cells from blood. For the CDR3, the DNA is TGTGCCTGTGACACGGAGGGGGAAAACCTGTACACCGATAAACTCATCTTT. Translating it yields CACDTEGENLYTDKLIF.